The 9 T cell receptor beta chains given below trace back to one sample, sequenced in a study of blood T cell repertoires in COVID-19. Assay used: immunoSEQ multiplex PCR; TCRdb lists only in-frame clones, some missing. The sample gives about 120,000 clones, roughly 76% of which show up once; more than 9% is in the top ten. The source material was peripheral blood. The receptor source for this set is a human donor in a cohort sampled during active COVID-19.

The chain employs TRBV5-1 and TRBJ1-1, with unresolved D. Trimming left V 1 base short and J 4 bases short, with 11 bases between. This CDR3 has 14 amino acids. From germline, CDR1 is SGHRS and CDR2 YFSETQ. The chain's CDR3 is CASSLLQSGTEAFF. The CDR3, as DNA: TGCGCCAGCAGCTTGCTTCAGTCGGGCACTGAAGCTTTCTTT.

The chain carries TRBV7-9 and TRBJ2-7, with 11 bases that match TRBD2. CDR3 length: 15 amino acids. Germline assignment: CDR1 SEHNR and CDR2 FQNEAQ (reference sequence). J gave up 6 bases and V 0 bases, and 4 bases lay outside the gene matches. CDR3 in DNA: TGTGCCAGCAGCTTAGCGCTAGCGGGAGGCGTCGAGCAGTACTTC. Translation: CASSLALAGGVEQYF.

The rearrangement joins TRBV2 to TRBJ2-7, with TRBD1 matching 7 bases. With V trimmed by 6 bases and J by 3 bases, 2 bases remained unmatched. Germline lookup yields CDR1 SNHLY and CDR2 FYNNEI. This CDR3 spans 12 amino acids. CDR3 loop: CASRWDSYEQYF. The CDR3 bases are TGTGCCAGCAGGTGGGACAGCTACGAGCAGTACTTC.

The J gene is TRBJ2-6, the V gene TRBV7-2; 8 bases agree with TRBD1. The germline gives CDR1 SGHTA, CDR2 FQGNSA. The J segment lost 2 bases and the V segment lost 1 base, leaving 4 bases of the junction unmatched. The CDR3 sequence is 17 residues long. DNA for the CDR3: TGTGCCAGCAGCTTAGTTTCGGACAGGGCTGGGGCCAACGTCCTGACTTTC. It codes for CASSLVSDRAGANVLTF.

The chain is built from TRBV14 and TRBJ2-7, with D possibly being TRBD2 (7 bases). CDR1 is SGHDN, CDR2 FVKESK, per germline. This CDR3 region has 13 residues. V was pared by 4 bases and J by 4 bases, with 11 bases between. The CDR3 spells CASSRGGGYEQYF. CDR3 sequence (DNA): TGTGCCAGCAGCCGAGGGGGGGGGTACGAGCAGTACTTC.

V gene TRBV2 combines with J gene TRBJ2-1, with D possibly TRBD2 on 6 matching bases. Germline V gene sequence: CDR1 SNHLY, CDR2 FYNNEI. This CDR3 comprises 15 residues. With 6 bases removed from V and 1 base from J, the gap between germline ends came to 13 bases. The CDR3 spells CASSPGLPSYNEQFF. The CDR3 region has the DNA TGTGCCAGCAGCCCGGGACTGCCGTCCTACAATGAGCAGTTCTTC.

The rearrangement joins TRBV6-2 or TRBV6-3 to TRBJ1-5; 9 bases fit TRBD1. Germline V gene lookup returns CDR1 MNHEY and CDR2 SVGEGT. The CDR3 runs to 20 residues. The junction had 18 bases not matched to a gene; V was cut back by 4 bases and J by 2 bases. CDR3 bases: TGTGCCAGCAGTTTTCAAGCGGGGACAGGGTCCCTACTTGGCAATCAGCCCCAGCATTTT. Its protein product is CASSFQAGTGSLLGNQPQHF.

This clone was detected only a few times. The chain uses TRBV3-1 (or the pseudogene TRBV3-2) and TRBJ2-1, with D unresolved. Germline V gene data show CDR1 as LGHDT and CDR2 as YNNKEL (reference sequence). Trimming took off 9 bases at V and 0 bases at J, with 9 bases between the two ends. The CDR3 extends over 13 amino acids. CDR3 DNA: TGTGCCAGTAGCAGGAGCTCCTACAATGAGCAGTTCTTC. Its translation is CASSRSSYNEQFF.

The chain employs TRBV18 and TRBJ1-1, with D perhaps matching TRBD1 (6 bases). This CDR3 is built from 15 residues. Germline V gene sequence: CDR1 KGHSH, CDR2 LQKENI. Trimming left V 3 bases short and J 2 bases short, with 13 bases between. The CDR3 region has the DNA TGTGCCAGCTCACCTACGACAGGAGTCAACACTGAAGCTTTCTTT. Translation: CASSPTTGVNTEAFF.